One sample yielded the 26 T cell receptor beta chains listed below, sequenced in a study of control samples from healthy donors and cancer patients. Clones were read by immunoSEQ multiplex PCR, and TCRdb kept only the in-frame ones, dropping some. This sample yields 170,000 or so clones, of which approximately 94% are seen a single time; around 1.5% belongs to the top ten. The material sequenced was blood. These receptor sequences come from a woman in her late teens or twenties in good health.

V gene TRBV5-4 combines with J gene TRBJ2-1; D call uncertain. V lost 0 bases to trimming and J lost 9 bases, with 16 bases between them. Looked up from germline, CDR1 is SGHNT and CDR2 is YYREEE (reference sequence). CDR3 length: 15 residues. CDR3 DNA sequence: TGTGCCAGCAGCTTGGTTCGTTCGCCGGGCAGTGAGCAGTTCTTC. This encodes CASSLVRSPGSEQFF.

The J gene is TRBJ1-1, the V gene TRBV6-5; perhaps TRBD1 as D (6 bases). The CDR3 consists of 14 residues. Germline CDR1 is MNHEY and CDR2 is SVGAGI. V was pared by 7 bases and J by 5 bases, with 17 bases between. The CDR3 loop is CASTVAGGQTEAFF. CDR3 bases: TGTGCCAGCACCGTCGCCGGGGGGCAGACTGAAGCTTTCTTT.

The chain carries TRBV3-1 (or the pseudogene TRBV3-2) and TRBJ2-2; D call uncertain. CDR3 length: 16 amino acids. The V end was cut by 5 bases, the J end by 6 bases, with 19 bases between. Germline CDR1 and CDR2: LGHDT and YNNKEL (reference sequence). The DNA for the CDR3 is TGTGCCAGCAGCTCAGGAAGGGCCCGATTTCCCGGGGAGCTGTTTTTT. Protein sequence: CASSSGRARFPGELFF.

CDR3 nucleotide sequence: TGTGCCAGCAGCTTAGGACCCTCGAGAGGGGAGACCCAGTACTTC. Translating gives CASSLGPSRGETQYF. V usage is TRBV7-3 and J usage is TRBJ2-5, with D maybe TRBD2 (5 bases). V was shortened by 2 bases and J by 5 bases, with 15 bases between the two germline ends. Germline CDR1 and CDR2: SGHTA and FQGTGA. The CDR3 extends over 15 amino acids.

The rearrangement joins TRBV6-2 or TRBV6-3 to TRBJ1-6; TRBD1 aligns across 7 bases. Germline V gene data show CDR1 as MNHEY and CDR2 as SVGEGT. The CDR3 runs to 15 residues. Trimming took 4 bases from V and 9 from J; bases not matched to a gene: 9. CDR3 region: CASSSPGQFASPLHF. The CDR3 nucleotides read TGTGCCAGCAGTTCACCGGGACAGTTCGCTTCACCCCTCCACTTT.

The chain is built from TRBV19 and TRBJ1-2; 10 bases map to TRBD1. The CDR3 length is 13 residues. The germline CDR1 and CDR2 sequences are LNHDA and SQIVND (reference sequence). V gave up 6 bases and J gave up 7 bases; unmatched junction bases: 5. CDR3 protein: CASSETGGFGYTF. CDR3 DNA sequence: TGTGCCAGTAGCGAGACAGGGGGCTTTGGCTACACCTTC.

The chain links TRBV12-3 or TRBV12-4 to TRBJ1-1, with D maybe TRBD1 (5 bases). V was shortened by 8 bases and J by 9 bases, with 13 bases between the two germline ends. This CDR3 spans 11 amino acids. The CDR3 DNA reads as TGTGCCAGCGGGACGCCCCGTCAAGCTTTCTTT. Encoded protein: CASGTPRQAFF.

Remarks on this clone: One end of the junction is discordant with germline, which a read error may explain. This chain links TRBV5-6 with TRBJ2-4; 7 bases map to TRBD1. The CDR3 consists of 13 residues. CDR1 and CDR2 from the germline V gene are SGHDT and YYEEEE. The CDR3: CASSPGPDRVRDF. The CDR3 nucleotides read TGTGCCAGCAGCCCGGGGCCTGACAGGGTAAGGGACTTC. The complete variable domain, with remaining parts taken from reference TRBV5-6 and TRBJ2-4, reads DAGVTQSPTHLIKTRGQQVTLRCSPKSGHDTVSWYQQALGQGPQFIFQYYEEEERQRGNFPDRFSGHQFPNYSSELNVNALLLGDSALYLCASSPGPDRVRDFGAGTRLSVL.

The chain carries TRBV3-1 (or the pseudogene TRBV3-2) and TRBJ2-3; 10 nucleotides match TRBD2. Per the germline V gene, CDR1 is LGHDT and CDR2 is YNNKEL (reference sequence). The CDR3 is 18 amino acids. Trimming at V came to 4 bases and at J to 1 base, leaving 11 bases not matched to a gene. For the CDR3, the DNA is TGTGCCAGCAGCCCCCAAGCGGGGGGGCTGTCGGGCACAGATACGCAGTATTTT. Translation gives CASSPQAGGLSGTDTQYF.

The chain employs TRBV20-1 and TRBJ2-1; no clear D. Trimming stripped 6 bases from V and 8 bases from J, with 8 bases between. Germline CDR1 DFQATT, CDR2 SNEGSKA (reference sequence). This CDR3 has 10 residues. The CDR3 region has the DNA TGCAGTGCGGTAGTCGATGAGCAGTTCTTC. Encoded protein: CSAVVDEQFF.

V gene TRBV19 combines with J gene TRBJ2-7; D is possibly TRBD1 or TRBD2 (5 bases each). The CDR3 is made up of 13 amino acids. The V gene lost 5 bases and the J gene lost 2 bases, with 10 bases spanning the gap. CDR1 and CDR2 (germline): LNHDA, SQIVND (reference sequence). CDR3 loop: CASSRDEAYEQYF. CDR3 coding DNA: TGTGCCAGTAGTCGGGACGAAGCCTACGAGCAGTACTTC. The full variable domain, with the rest looked up from reference TRBV19 and TRBJ2-7, is DGGITQSPKYLFRKEGQNVTLSCEQNLNHDAMYWYRQDPGQGLRLIYYSQIVNDFQKGDIAEGYSVSREKKESFPLTVTSAQKNPTAFYLCASSRDEAYEQYFGPGTRLTVT.

V usage is TRBV6-5 and J usage is TRBJ2-1; D might be TRBD1 or TRBD2, each matching 5 bases. Looked up from germline, CDR1 is MNHEY and CDR2 is SVGAGI. Trimming left V 6 bases short and J 7 bases short, with 16 bases between. This CDR3 comprises 14 residues. The CDR3 here is CASRNYVGDNEQFF. In DNA, the CDR3 is TGTGCCAGCAGGAATTACGTGGGGGATAATGAGCAGTTCTTC.

This clone has more than one count but fewer than ten. The chain links TRBV15 to TRBJ1-5; D not certain. Germline CDR1 is LNHNV and CDR2 is YYDKDF (reference sequence). V was pared by 1 base and J by 6 bases, with 16 bases between. The CDR3 length is 16 residues. CDR3 coding DNA: TGTGCCACCAGCAGAGTTGGAAGCCAGTCTCGTCAGCCCCAGCATTTT. Protein sequence: CATSRVGSQSRQPQHF. Full variable domain (missing parts from reference TRBV15 and TRBJ1-5): DAMVIQNPRYQVTQFGKPVTLSCSQTLNHNVMYWYQQKSSQAPKLLFHYYDKDFNNEADTPDNFQSRRPNTSFCFLDIRSPGLGDTAMYLCATSRVGSQSRQPQHFGDGTRLSIL.

The chain carries TRBV9 and TRBJ2-1; 8 bases are shared with TRBD2. V trimming: 1 base; J trimming: 8 bases; junction bases outside the gene matches: 8. CDR1 and CDR2 from the germline V gene are SGDLS and YYNGEE. The CDR3 extends over 15 amino acids. Written as DNA, the CDR3 is TGTGCCAGCAGCGTAACCGGGACTAGGGTCGATGAGCAGTTCTTC. It specifies CASSVTGTRVDEQFF. Variable domain in full (rest from reference TRBV9 and TRBJ2-1): DSGVTQTPKHLITATGQRVTLRCSPRSGDLSVYWYQQSLDQGLQFLIQYYNGEERAKGNILERFSAQQFPDLHSELNLSSLELGDSALYFCASSVTGTRVDEQFFGPGTRLTVL.

V and J are TRBV24-1 and TRBJ2-3; weak D call: TRBD2 (7 bases). The CDR3 runs 14 residues. V lost 8 bases and J lost 7, with 18 bases in between. Germline CDR1 is KGHDR and CDR2 is SFDVKD. As DNA, the CDR3 is TGTGCCACCACGGATGGCGGGGGCAGCAATACGCAGTATTTT. This sequence encodes CATTDGGGSNTQYF.

This chain connects TRBV7-9 to TRBJ2-5; perhaps TRBD1 as D (6 bases). Germline-derived CDR1 and CDR2 are SEHNR and FQNEAQ (reference sequence). V gave up 0 bases and J gave up 5 bases, with 7 bases separating them. CDR3 length: 13 amino acids. The CDR3 loop reads CASSLAGAETQYF. As DNA, the CDR3 is TGTGCCAGCAGCTTAGCGGGGGCGGAGACCCAGTACTTC.

The J gene is TRBJ2-7, the V gene TRBV5-1; D gene uncertain. The CDR3 covers 14 residues. The ends were cut back, 3 bases at V and 0 bases at J, with 10 bases in the middle. CDR1 SGHRS and CDR2 YFSETQ come from the germline V gene. The CDR3 DNA reads TGCGCCAGCAGCTGGGGTTCCAACTCCTACGAGCAGTACTTC. Residues: CASSWGSNSYEQYF.

V gene TRBV5-5 combines with J gene TRBJ1-5; D ambiguous. The CDR3 extends over 13 amino acids. V shed 4 bases and J shed 7 bases, with 12 bases lying between them. Germline values: CDR1 SGHKS, CDR2 YYEKEE (reference sequence). CDR3 sequence reads: CASSPAPNQPQHF. The CDR3 DNA sequence: TGTGCCAGCAGCCCCGCCCCGAACCAGCCCCAGCATTTT.

The rearrangement links TRBV10-3 to TRBJ1-1, with D uncertain. This CDR3 region has 13 residues. V shed 4 bases and J shed 1 base, with 7 bases lying between them. Germline lookup yields CDR1 ENHRY and CDR2 SYGVKD. CDR3 loop: CAISGKGNTEAFF. CDR3 sequence (DNA): TGTGCCATCAGTGGCAAAGGGAACACTGAAGCTTTCTTT.

This sequence joins TRBV3-1 (or the pseudogene TRBV3-2) and TRBJ1-2; 9 bases fit TRBD1. This CDR3 is built from 17 residues. In germline, CDR1 is LGHDT, CDR2 YNNKEL (reference sequence). The junction had 14 bases not matched to a gene; V was cut back by 1 base and J by 8 bases. CDR3 sequence: CASSQGTGEESRGGYTF. CDR3 sequence (DNA): TGTGCCAGCAGCCAAGGGACAGGGGAGGAGAGTAGGGGGGGCTACACCTTC.

The chain is built from TRBV7-9 and TRBJ1-6; D not resolved. Germline lookup yields CDR1 SEHNR and CDR2 FQNEAQ (reference sequence). CDR3 length equals 14 residues. V was clipped by 1 base and J by 5 bases, with 6 bases between them. CDR3 loop: CASSLDFNNSPLHF. CDR3 nucleotide sequence: TGTGCCAGCAGCTTAGACTTCAATAATTCACCCCTCCACTTT.

Regarding this clone: The same CDR3 is also encoded by other DNA sequences in this sample. The chain uses TRBV3-1 (or the pseudogene TRBV3-2) and TRBJ1-6; D is possibly TRBD1 (6 bases). V gave up 2 bases and J gave up 8 bases, with 13 bases separating them. The CDR3 is 15 amino acids. CDR1 LGHDT and CDR2 YNNKEL come from the germline V gene (reference sequence). CDR3 amino acids: CASSQLRRGDSPLHF. DNA of the CDR3: TGTGCCAGCAGCCAACTAAGGAGGGGGGATTCACCCCTCCACTTT.

The rearrangement uses TRBV18 and TRBJ1-4; D may be TRBD1 (5 bases). The V end was cut by 4 bases, the J end by 3 bases, with 18 bases between. Germline V gene lookup returns CDR1 KGHSH and CDR2 LQKENI. The CDR3 is made up of 17 amino acids. The CDR3 spells CASSLLAGQVANEKLFF. The CDR3 coding sequence is TGTGCCAGCTCACTTTTGGCAGGGCAAGTGGCTAATGAAAAACTGTTTTTT.

This clone was detected once. This sequence joins TRBV6-5 and TRBJ1-4; D remains unclear. The CDR3 has 11 amino acids. CDR1 and CDR2 from the germline V gene are MNHEY and SVGAGI. Deletions cut 6 bases from V and 8 bases from J, with 7 bases between. Here the CDR3 DNA reads TGTGCCAGCAGGTATGAAGAAAAACTGTTTTTT. This codes for CASRYEEKLFF.

The CDR3 is CASSHRGSGYTF. As DNA, the CDR3 is TGTGCCAGCAGCCACAGGGGAAGTGGCTACACCTTC. The genes are TRBV6-2 or TRBV6-3 and TRBJ1-2, with 7 bases fitting TRBD1. Germline CDR1 is MNHEY and CDR2 is SVGEGT. The CDR3 has 12 amino acids. V lost 6 bases, J lost 7 bases, and 5 bases stayed unmatched.

The rearrangement links TRBV10-3 to TRBJ2-1; D is perhaps TRBD2 (6 bases). The germline CDR1 and CDR2 sequences are ENHRY and SYGVKD. Trimming pared 3 bases from V and 1 base from J, leaving 13 bases between. This CDR3 has 16 residues. CDR3 protein: CAISDSRGSSYNEQFF. The CDR3 DNA reads TGTGCCATCAGTGACTCCCGGGGGTCGTCCTACAATGAGCAGTTCTTC.